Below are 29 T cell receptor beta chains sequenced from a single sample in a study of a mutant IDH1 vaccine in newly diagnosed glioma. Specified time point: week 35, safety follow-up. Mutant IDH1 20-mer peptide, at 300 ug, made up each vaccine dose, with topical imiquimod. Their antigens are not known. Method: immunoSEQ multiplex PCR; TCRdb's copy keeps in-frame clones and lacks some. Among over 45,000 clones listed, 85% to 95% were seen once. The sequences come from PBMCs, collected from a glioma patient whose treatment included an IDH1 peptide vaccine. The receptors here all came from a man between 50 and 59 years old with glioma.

CDR3 residues: CASSPGQTDTQYF. The CDR3, as DNA: TGTGCCAGCAGCCCGGGACAGACAGATACGCAGTATTTT. The V gene is TRBV7-9, the J gene TRBJ2-3; 7 bases line up with TRBD1. The CDR3 consists of 13 residues. J gave up 3 bases and V 5 bases, and 2 bases lay outside the gene matches. In germline, CDR1 is SEHNR, CDR2 FQNEAQ (reference sequence).

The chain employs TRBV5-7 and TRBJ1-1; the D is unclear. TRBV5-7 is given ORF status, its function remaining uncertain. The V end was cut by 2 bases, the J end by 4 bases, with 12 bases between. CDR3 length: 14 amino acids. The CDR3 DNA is TGTGCCAGCAGCTTTCCGGGGTGGGGCACTGAAGCTTTCTTT. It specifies CASSFPGWGTEAFF.

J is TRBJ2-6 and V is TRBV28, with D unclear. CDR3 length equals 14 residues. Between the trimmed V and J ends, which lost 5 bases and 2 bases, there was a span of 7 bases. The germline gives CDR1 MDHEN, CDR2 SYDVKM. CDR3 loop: CASSVRAGANVLTF. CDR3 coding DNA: TGTGCCAGCAGTGTAAGGGCTGGGGCCAACGTCCTGACTTTC.

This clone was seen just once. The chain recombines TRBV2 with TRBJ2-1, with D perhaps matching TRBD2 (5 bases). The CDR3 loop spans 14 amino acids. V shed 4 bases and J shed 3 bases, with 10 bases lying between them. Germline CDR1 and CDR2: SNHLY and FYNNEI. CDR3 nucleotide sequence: TGTGCCAGCAGTGCCGGGATCTACTACAATGAGCAGTTCTTC. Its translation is CASSAGIYYNEQFF.

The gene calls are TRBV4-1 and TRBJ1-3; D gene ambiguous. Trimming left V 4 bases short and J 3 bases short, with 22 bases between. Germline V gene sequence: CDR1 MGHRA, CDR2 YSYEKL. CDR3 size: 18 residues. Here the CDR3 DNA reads TGCGCCAGCAGCCCACTTTATCGCGGCAGTTTAAGTGGAAACACCATATATTTT. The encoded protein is CASSPLYRGSLSGNTIYF.

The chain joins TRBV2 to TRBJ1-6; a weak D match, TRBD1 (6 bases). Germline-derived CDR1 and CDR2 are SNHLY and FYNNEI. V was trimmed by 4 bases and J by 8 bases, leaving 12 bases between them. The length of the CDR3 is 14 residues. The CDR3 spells CASSVAGADSPLHF. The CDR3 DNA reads TGTGCCAGCAGTGTGGCGGGGGCGGATTCACCCCTCCACTTT. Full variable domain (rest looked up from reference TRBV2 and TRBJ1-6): EPEVTQTPSHQVTQMGQEVILRCVPISNHLYFYWYRQILGQKVEFLVSFYNNEISEKSEIFDDQFSVERPDGSNFTLKIRSTKLEDSAMYFCASSVAGADSPLHFGNGTRLTVT.

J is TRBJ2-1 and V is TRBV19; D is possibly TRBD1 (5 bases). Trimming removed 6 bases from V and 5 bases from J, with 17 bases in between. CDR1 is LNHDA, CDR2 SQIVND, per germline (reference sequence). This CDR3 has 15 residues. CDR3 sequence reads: CASSLVWGRNNEQFF. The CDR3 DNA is TGTGCCAGTAGCTTAGTTTGGGGCCGAAACAATGAGCAGTTCTTC.

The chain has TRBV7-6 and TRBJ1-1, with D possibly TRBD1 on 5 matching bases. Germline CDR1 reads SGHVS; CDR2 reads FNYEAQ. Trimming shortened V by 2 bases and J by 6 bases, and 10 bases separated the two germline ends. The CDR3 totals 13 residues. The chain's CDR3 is CASSLSGDAEAFF. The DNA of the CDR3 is TGTGCCAGCAGCTTATCTGGGGACGCTGAAGCTTTCTTT.

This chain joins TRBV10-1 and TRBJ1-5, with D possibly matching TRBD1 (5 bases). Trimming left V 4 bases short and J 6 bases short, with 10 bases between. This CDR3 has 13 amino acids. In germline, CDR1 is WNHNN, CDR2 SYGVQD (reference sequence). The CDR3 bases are TGCGCCAGCAGTGTACCGCAGGGTCAGCCCCAGCATTTT. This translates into CASSVPQGQPQHF.

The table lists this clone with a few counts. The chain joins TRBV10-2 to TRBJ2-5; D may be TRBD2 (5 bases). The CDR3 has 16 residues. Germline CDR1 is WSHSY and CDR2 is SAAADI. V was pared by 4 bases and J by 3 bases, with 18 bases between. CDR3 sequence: CASSGLAPMEKETQYF. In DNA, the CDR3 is TGCGCCAGCAGTGGGCTAGCACCGATGGAAAAAGAGACCCAGTACTTC.

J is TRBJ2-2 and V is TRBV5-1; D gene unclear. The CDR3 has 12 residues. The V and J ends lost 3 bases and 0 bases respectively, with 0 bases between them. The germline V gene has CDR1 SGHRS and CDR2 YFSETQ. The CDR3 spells CASSSNTGELFF. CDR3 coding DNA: TGCGCCAGCAGCTCGAACACCGGGGAGCTGTTTTTT.

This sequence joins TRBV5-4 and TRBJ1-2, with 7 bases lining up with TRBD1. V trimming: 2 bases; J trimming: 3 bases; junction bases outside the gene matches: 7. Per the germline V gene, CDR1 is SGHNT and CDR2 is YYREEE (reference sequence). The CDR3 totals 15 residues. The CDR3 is CASSLQGRPDYGYTF. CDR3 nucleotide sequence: TGTGCCAGCAGCTTACAGGGGAGGCCCGACTATGGCTACACCTTC.

CDR3 sequence reads: CASSLLSYTEAFF. CDR3 DNA: TGTGCCAGCAGCTTACTAAGCTACACTGAAGCTTTCTTT. The chain combines TRBV7-2 with TRBJ1-1; the D is unclear. The germline CDR1 and CDR2 sequences are SGHTA and FQGNSA. The CDR3 has 13 residues. V shed 2 bases and J shed 3 bases, with 7 bases lying between them.

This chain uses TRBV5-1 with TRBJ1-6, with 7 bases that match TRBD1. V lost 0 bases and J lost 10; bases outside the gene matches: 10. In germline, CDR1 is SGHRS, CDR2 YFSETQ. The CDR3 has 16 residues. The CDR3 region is CASSLERGRGLSPLHF. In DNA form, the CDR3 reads TGCGCCAGCAGCTTGGAAAGGGGCAGGGGGTTGTCACCCCTCCACTTT.

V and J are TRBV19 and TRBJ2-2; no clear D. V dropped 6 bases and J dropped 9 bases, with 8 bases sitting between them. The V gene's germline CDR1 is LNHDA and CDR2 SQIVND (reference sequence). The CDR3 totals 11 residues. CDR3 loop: CASSKTRELFF. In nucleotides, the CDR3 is TGTGCCAGTAGCAAGACCAGGGAGCTGTTTTTT.

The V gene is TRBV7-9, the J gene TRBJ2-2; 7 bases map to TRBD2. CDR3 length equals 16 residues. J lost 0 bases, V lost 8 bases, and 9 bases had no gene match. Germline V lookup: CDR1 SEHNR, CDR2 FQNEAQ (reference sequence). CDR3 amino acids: CASRKGLAANTGELFF. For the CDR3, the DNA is TGTGCCAGCCGAAAAGGGCTAGCGGCGAACACCGGGGAGCTGTTTTTT.

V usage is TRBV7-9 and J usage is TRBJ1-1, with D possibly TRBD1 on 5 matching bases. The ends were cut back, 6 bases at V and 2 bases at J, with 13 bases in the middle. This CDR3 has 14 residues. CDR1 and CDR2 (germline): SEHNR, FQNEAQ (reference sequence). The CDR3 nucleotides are TGTGCCAGCAGTCAGTGGGGGTCTAACACTGAAGCTTTCTTT. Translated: CASSQWGSNTEAFF.

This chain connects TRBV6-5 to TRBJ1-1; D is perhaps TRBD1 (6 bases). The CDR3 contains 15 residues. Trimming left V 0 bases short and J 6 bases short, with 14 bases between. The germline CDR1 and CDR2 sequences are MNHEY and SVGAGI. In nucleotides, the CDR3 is TGTGCCAGCAGTTACTCAGGCAGGGGAAACCCTGAAGCTTTCTTT. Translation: CASSYSGRGNPEAFF.

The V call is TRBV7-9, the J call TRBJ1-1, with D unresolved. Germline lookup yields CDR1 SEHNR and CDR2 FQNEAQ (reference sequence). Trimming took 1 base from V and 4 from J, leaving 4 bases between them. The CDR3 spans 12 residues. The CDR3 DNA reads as TGTGCCAGCAGCTTAGTTCTCACTGAAGCTTTCTTT. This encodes CASSLVLTEAFF.

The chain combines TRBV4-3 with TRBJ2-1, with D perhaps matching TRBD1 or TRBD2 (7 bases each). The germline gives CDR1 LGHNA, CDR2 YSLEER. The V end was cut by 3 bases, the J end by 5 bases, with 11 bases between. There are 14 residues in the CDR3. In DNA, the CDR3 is TGCGCCAGCAGCCAGACAGGGAGGGACAATGAGCAGTTCTTC. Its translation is CASSQTGRDNEQFF.

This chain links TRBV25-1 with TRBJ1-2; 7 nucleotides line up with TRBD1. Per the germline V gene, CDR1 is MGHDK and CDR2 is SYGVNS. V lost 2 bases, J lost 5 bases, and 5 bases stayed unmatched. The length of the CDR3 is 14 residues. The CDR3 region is CASSETGVGYGYTF. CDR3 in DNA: TGTGCCAGCAGTGAAACAGGGGTGGGGTATGGCTACACCTTC.

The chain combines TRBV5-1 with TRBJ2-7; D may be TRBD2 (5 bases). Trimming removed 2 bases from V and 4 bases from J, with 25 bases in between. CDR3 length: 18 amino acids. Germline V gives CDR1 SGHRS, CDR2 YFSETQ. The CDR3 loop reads CASSFPTEDLPMDYEQYF. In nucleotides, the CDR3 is TGCGCCAGCAGCTTCCCAACCGAGGACTTGCCGATGGATTACGAGCAGTACTTC.

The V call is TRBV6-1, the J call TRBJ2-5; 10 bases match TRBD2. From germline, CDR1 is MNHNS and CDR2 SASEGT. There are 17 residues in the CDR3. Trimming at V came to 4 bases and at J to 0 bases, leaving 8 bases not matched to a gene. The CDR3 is CASSAETSGTYQETQYF. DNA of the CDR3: TGTGCCAGCAGTGCGGAAACTAGCGGGACCTACCAAGAGACCCAGTACTTC.

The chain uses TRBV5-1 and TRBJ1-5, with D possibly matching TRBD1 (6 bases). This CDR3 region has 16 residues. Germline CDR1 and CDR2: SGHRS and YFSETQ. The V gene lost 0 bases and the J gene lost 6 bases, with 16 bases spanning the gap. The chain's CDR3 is CASSLGGGGVAQPQHF. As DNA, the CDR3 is TGCGCCAGCAGCTTGGGTGGGGGCGGGGTGGCTCAGCCCCAGCATTTT.

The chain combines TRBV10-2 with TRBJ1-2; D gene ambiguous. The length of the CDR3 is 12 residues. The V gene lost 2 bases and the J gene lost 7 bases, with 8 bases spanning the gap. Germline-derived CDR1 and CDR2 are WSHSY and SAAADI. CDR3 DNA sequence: TGCGCCAGCAGTGAGAACCCCGTTGGCTACACCTTC. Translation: CASSENPVGYTF.

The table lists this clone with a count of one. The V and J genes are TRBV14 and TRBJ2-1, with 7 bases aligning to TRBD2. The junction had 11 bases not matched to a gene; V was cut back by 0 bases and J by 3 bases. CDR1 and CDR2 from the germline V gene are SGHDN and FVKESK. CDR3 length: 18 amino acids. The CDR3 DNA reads TGTGCCAGCAGCCAAGATGTCGGTGCGGGAGTTTTCTACAATGAGCAGTTCTTC. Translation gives CASSQDVGAGVFYNEQFF.

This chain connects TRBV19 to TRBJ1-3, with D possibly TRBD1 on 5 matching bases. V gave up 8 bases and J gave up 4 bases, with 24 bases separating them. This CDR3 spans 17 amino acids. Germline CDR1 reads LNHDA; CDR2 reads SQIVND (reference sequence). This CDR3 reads CASGGARTTGSGNTIYF. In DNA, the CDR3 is TGTGCCAGTGGAGGGGCACGGACCACCGGCTCCGGAAACACCATATATTTT.

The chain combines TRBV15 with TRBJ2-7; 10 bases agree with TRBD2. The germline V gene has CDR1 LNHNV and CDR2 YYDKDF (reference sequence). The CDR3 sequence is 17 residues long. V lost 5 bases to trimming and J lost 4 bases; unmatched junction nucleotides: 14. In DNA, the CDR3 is TGTGCCACCAGCGGTTCCCGACTAGCGGGTCTTCTTTACGAGCAGTACTTC. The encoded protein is CATSGSRLAGLLYEQYF. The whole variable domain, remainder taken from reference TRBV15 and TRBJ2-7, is DAMVIQNPRYQVTQFGKPVTLSCSQTLNHNVMYWYQQKSSQAPKLLFHYYDKDFNNEADTPDNFQSRRPNTSFCFLDIRSPGLGDTAMYLCATSGSRLAGLLYEQYFGPGTRLTVT.

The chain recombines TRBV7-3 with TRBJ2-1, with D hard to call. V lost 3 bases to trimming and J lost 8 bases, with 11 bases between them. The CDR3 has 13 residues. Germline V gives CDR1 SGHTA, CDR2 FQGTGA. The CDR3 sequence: CASSFIGLDEQFF. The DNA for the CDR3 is TGTGCCAGCAGCTTCATAGGGCTAGATGAGCAGTTCTTC.